This T cell receptor beta chain stems from a study of control samples from healthy donors and cancer patients. CDR3 size: 16 residues. Trimming shortened V by 1 base and J by 0 bases, and 10 bases separated the two germline ends. Germline CDR1 reads MGHRA; CDR2 reads YSYEKL. Libraries were prepared by immunoSEQ multiplex PCR; TCRdb keeps only in-frame clonotypes and omits some of them. In the table there are under 200,000 clones, about 95% of which are singletons. The source is a man aged 55 to 70 with colorectal cancer. What was sequenced was PBMCs. The chain employs TRBV4-1 and TRBJ1-3; D gene uncertain. The DNA of the CDR3 is TGCGCCAGCAGCCAAGTTATGACAACCTCTGGAAACACCATATATTTT. Protein sequence: CASSQVMTTSGNTIYF.